These 21 T cell receptor beta chains were all obtained from the same sample, sequenced in a study of cytomegalovirus exposure and HLA in healthy donors. Both 60 Vbeta primers and 13 Jbeta primers went into the PCR. This table comes from immunoSEQ multiplex PCR, and its TCRdb copy is limited to in-frame clones, with some not included. The top ten hold 1% to 1.5% of the sample, which has roughly 130,000 clones, around 72% seen once. The sequenced material came from PBMCs. These receptors were taken from a woman aged 40 to 50 in good health and CMV-seronegative.

This chain uses TRBV29-1 with TRBJ2-5, with TRBD1 matching 9 bases. Trimming took 4 bases from V and 5 from J; bases not matched to a gene: 8. CDR3 length: 14 residues. Germline V gene lookup returns CDR1 SQVTM and CDR2 ANQGSEA. CDR3 sequence (DNA): TGCAGCGTTGGACCTCATGGGACAGGGGAGACCCAGTACTTC. Protein sequence: CSVGPHGTGETQYF.

The V and J genes are TRBV5-1 and TRBJ1-1; 10 bases map to TRBD1. The CDR3 has 17 amino acids. Germline-derived CDR1 and CDR2 are SGHRS and YFSETQ. J was trimmed by 0 bases and V by 0 bases; bases with no gene match: 5. CDR3 nucleotides: TGCGCCAGCAGCTTGGCCGGGACAGGGGACCTGAACACTGAAGCTTTCTTT. Encoded protein: CASSLAGTGDLNTEAFF. Together with reference TRBV5-1 and TRBJ1-1, the CDR3 gives the full variable domain: KAGVTQTPRYLIKTRGQQVTLSCSPISGHRSVSWYQQTPGQGLQFLFEYFSETQRNKGNFPGRFSGRQFSNSRSEMNVSTLELGDSALYLCASSLAGTGDLNTEAFFGQGTRLTVV.

This clone showed up just a few times. V usage is TRBV4-1 and J usage is TRBJ2-2; D gene ambiguous. The CDR3 runs to 13 residues. The V and J ends lost 3 bases and 3 bases respectively, with 5 bases between them. CDR1 and CDR2 from the germline V gene are MGHRA and YSYEKL. The CDR3 spells CASSQSYTGELFF. DNA for the CDR3: TGCGCCAGCAGCCAGTCCTACACCGGGGAGCTGTTTTTT.

This chain links TRBV19 with TRBJ1-2; 10 nucleotides match TRBD1. The ends lost 5 bases at V and 3 bases at J; junction bases unmatched: 0. This CDR3 has 13 residues. CDR1 and CDR2 from the germline V gene are LNHDA and SQIVND (reference sequence). The CDR3 here is CASSGTGDYGYTF. DNA of the CDR3: TGTGCCAGTAGTGGGACAGGGGACTATGGCTACACCTTC.

This chain joins TRBV6-6 and TRBJ1-1, with D possibly TRBD1 on 5 matching bases. The V gene's germline CDR1 is MNHNY and CDR2 SVGAGI (reference sequence). The CDR3 extends over 13 amino acids. The germline V and J ends were trimmed by 5 bases and 8 bases, with 15 bases remaining between them. The CDR3, as DNA: TGTGCCAGCAGTACATCCGGTACAGGCGAAGCTTTCTTT. This encodes CASSTSGTGEAFF.

This chain uses TRBV4-1 with TRBJ2-1; 7 bases match TRBD1. The germline CDR1 and CDR2 sequences are MGHRA and YSYEKL. J gave up 2 bases and V 0 bases, and 4 bases lay outside the gene matches. CDR3 size: 16 residues. The CDR3: CASSQEYRGTYNEQFF. CDR3 nucleotides: TGCGCCAGCAGCCAAGAATACAGGGGAACCTACAATGAGCAGTTCTTC.

The chain is built from TRBV4-1 and TRBJ1-5; no reliable D call. This CDR3 region has 16 residues. V was clipped by 1 base and J by 4 bases, with 14 bases between them. Germline CDR1 reads MGHRA; CDR2 reads YSYEKL. This CDR3 is CASSQVSHGSNQPQHF. The CDR3 bases are TGCGCCAGCAGCCAAGTTTCCCACGGGTCAAATCAGCCCCAGCATTTT.

The J gene is TRBJ2-3, the V gene TRBV5-1, with D hard to call. CDR1 SGHRS and CDR2 YFSETQ come from the germline V gene. V gave up 0 bases and J gave up 5 bases, with 7 bases separating them. The CDR3 length is 13 residues. This CDR3 reads CASSLDPGDTQYF. CDR3 nucleotides: TGCGCCAGCAGCTTGGATCCAGGAGATACGCAGTATTTT.

This chain connects TRBV7-9 to TRBJ1-1; D uncertain. Trimming took off 3 bases at V and 7 bases at J, with 9 bases between the two ends. CDR3 size: 12 residues. CDR1 and CDR2 (germline): SEHNR, FQNEAQ (reference sequence). In DNA, the CDR3 is TGTGCCAGCAGCTTCGAAGGCGGTGAAGCTTTCTTT. Translation gives CASSFEGGEAFF.

The rearrangement joins TRBV5-6 to TRBJ2-2; possible D gene TRBD1, 6 bases. This CDR3 region has 15 residues. V was trimmed by 1 base and J by 8 bases, leaving 15 bases between them. Germline V gene lookup returns CDR1 SGHDT and CDR2 YYEEEE. The CDR3 DNA follows: TGTGCCAGCAGCTTGACCAGGGGCCCCCCTGGGGAGCTGTTTTTT. It specifies CASSLTRGPPGELFF. Using reference TRBV5-6 and TRBJ2-2 for the parts outside the CDR3, the full variable domain is DAGVTQSPTHLIKTRGQQVTLRCSPKSGHDTVSWYQQALGQGPQFIFQYYEEEERQRGNFPDRFSGHQFPNYSSELNVNALLLGDSALYLCASSLTRGPPGELFFGEGSRLTVL.

The V gene is TRBV7-8, the J gene TRBJ1-1; possibly TRBD1 for D (5 bases). Per the germline V gene, CDR1 is SGHVS and CDR2 is FQNEAQ. Between the trimmed V and J ends, which lost 1 base and 3 bases, there was a span of 12 bases. CDR3 length: 15 residues. The CDR3 DNA sequence: TGTGCCAGCAGCTTAGGATCAGGGAGGGACACTGAAGCTTTCTTT. Translated: CASSLGSGRDTEAFF.

This clone was picked up a small number of times. V gene TRBV15 combines with J gene TRBJ1-1; the D is unclear. V was pared by 1 base and J by 1 base, with 10 bases between. The germline CDR1 and CDR2 sequences are LNHNV and YYDKDF (reference sequence). The CDR3 runs to 15 residues. The CDR3: CATSRVRGPNTEAFF. In DNA, the CDR3 is TGTGCCACCAGCAGAGTTCGTGGGCCGAACACTGAAGCTTTCTTT. The variable domain in full, completed from reference TRBV15 and TRBJ1-1, reads DAMVIQNPRYQVTQFGKPVTLSCSQTLNHNVMYWYQQKSSQAPKLLFHYYDKDFNNEADTPDNFQSRRPNTSFCFLDIRSPGLGDTAMYLCATSRVRGPNTEAFFGQGTRLTVV.

The CDR3 sequence: CASSFERNTGELFF. CDR3 sequence (DNA): TGTGCCAGCAGCTTTGAGCGGAACACCGGGGAGCTGTTTTTT. V is TRBV7-2 and J is TRBJ2-2; D remains ambiguous. V was clipped by 3 bases and J by 1 base, with 6 bases between them. The CDR3 contains 14 residues. Germline V lookup: CDR1 SGHTA, CDR2 FQGNSA.

The J gene is TRBJ1-4, the V gene TRBV5-4; D is possibly TRBD1 (5 bases). The CDR3 totals 17 residues. The germline gives CDR1 SGHNT, CDR2 YYREEE (reference sequence). The germline V and J ends were trimmed by 4 bases and 0 bases, with 16 bases remaining between them. The CDR3: CASSLGGGGATNEKLFF. CDR3 nucleotides: TGTGCCAGCAGCCTCGGGGGGGGAGGGGCAACTAATGAAAAACTGTTTTTT.

The chain carries TRBV5-1 and TRBJ2-7, with TRBD1 matching 9 bases. CDR3 size: 16 residues. V dropped 0 bases and J dropped 7; count of bases not matched to a gene: 11. Germline assignment: CDR1 SGHRS and CDR2 YFSETQ. CDR3: CASSLARGTGWTEQYF. CDR3 sequence (DNA): TGCGCCAGCAGCTTGGCTAGGGGGACAGGGTGGACGGAGCAGTACTTC.

CDR3 amino acids: CASSSLFYEQYF. CDR3 coding DNA: TGTGCCAGCAGCTCACTTTTCTACGAGCAGTACTTC. The chain recombines TRBV7-9 with TRBJ2-7; D unresolved. The germline V gene encodes CDR1 SEHNR and CDR2 FQNEAQ (reference sequence). Trimming cost V 4 bases and J 3 bases, with 7 bases left between them. This CDR3 comprises 12 residues.

The chain recombines TRBV7-3 with TRBJ1-1; TRBD1 might be the D (6 bases). This CDR3 has 13 amino acids. V was cut by 5 bases and J by 1 base, with 8 bases left in between. Germline CDR1 is SGHTA and CDR2 is FQGTGA. Here the CDR3 reads CASSRGGNTEAFF. The CDR3 region has the DNA TGTGCCAGCAGCCGAGGGGGGAACACTGAAGCTTTCTTT.

The V gene is TRBV6-1, the J gene TRBJ2-5, with TRBD2 matching 7 bases. J gave up 4 bases and V 4 bases, and 6 bases lay outside the gene matches. This CDR3 spans 14 amino acids. Germline loops: CDR1 MNHNS, CDR2 SASEGT. The CDR3 sequence: CASSVMGGGETQYF. The CDR3 DNA reads TGTGCCAGCAGTGTGATGGGCGGGGGAGAGACCCAGTACTTC.

The chain couples TRBV7-2 to TRBJ1-5, with 8 bases matching TRBD1. The CDR3 contains 15 residues. With V trimmed by 4 bases and J by 5 bases, 7 bases remained unmatched. The germline V gene encodes CDR1 SGHTA and CDR2 FQGNSA. The CDR3 region is CASSSGTGRYQPQHF. CDR3 bases: TGTGCCAGCAGCTCCGGGACAGGAAGATATCAGCCCCAGCATTTT.

The chain has TRBV18 and TRBJ2-3, with 10 bases aligning to TRBD1. The V segment lost 3 bases and the J segment 2 bases; nucleotides outside the gene matches: 8. Germline assignment: CDR1 KGHSH and CDR2 LQKENI. The CDR3 extends over 17 amino acids. The CDR3 DNA sequence: TGTGCCAGCTCACCCGGGTCGGGACAGGGGATCACAGATACGCAGTATTTT. It specifies CASSPGSGQGITDTQYF. The full variable domain, completed using reference TRBV18 and TRBJ2-3, is NAGVMQNPRHLVRRRGQEARLRCSPMKGHSHVYWYRQLPEEGLKFMVYLQKENIIDESGMPKERFSAEFPKEGPSILRIQQVVRGDSAAYFCASSPGSGQGITDTQYFGPGTRLTVL.

V and J are TRBV5-1 and TRBJ2-1; D is unresolved. CDR3 length equals 15 residues. Trimming shortened V by 0 bases and J by 0 bases, and 7 bases separated the two germline ends. Germline V CDR1 and CDR2: SGHRS, YFSETQ. The CDR3, as DNA: TGCGCCAGCAGCTTGGGTGAGGCCTCCTACAATGAGCAGTTCTTC. This gives the protein CASSLGEASYNEQFF.